The present TCR beta chain was sequenced within a study of OX40 agonist ivuxolimab in advanced cancers. Looking at the study overall: Six ivuxolimab dose levels, 0.01 to 10 mg/kg, were given intravenously every 2 weeks. The dose-escalation cohort was roughly 84% male, with a mean age of 60 years, ranging about 20 to 79. Dose-escalation patients' cancers were hepatocellular carcinoma, melanoma, renal cell or head and neck cancer.

Germline CDR1 and CDR2: LGHNA and YNFKEQ. V was pared by 0 bases and J by 1 base, with 3 bases between. The CDR3 extends over 13 amino acids. Assay: immunoSEQ multiplex PCR; the TCRdb copy retains only in-frame clones and omits some. The sample yields about 62,000 clones, approximately 91% seen once. Study-wide points: Clonal expansion was among the lowest in partial responders at 0.1-3.0 mg/kg, especially CD8+.

Turning to this clone: Antigen unknown.

The rearrangement links TRBV4-2 to TRBJ1-2; D gene unclear. Sequenced material: CD4+ or CD8+ T cells sorted from blood, taken in a trial of the OX40 agonist ivuxolimab. The sequence was collected from an adult with an advanced solid tumor such as melanoma, head and neck, liver or kidney cancer. CDR3 coding DNA: TGTGCCAGCAGCCAAGACAGTAACTATGGCTACACCTTC. Protein sequence: CASSQDSNYGYTF.